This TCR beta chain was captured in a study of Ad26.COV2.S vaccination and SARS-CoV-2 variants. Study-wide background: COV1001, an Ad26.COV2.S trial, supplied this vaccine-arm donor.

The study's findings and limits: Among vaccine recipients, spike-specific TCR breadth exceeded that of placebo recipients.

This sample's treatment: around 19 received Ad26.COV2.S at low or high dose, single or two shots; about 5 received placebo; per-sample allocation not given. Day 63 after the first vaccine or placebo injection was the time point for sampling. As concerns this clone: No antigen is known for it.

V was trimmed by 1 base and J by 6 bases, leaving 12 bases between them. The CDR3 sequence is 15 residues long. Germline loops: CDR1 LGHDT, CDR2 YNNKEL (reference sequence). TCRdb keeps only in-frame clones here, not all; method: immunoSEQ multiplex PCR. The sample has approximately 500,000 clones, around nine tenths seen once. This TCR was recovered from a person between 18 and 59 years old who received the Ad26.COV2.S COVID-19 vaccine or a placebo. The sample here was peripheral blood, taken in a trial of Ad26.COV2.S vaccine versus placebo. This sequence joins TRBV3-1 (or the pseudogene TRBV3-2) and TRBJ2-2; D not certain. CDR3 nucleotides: TGTGCCAGCAGCCAAGGGGTGGCAGGCTCCGGGGAGCTGTTTTTT. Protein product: CASSQGVAGSGELFF.